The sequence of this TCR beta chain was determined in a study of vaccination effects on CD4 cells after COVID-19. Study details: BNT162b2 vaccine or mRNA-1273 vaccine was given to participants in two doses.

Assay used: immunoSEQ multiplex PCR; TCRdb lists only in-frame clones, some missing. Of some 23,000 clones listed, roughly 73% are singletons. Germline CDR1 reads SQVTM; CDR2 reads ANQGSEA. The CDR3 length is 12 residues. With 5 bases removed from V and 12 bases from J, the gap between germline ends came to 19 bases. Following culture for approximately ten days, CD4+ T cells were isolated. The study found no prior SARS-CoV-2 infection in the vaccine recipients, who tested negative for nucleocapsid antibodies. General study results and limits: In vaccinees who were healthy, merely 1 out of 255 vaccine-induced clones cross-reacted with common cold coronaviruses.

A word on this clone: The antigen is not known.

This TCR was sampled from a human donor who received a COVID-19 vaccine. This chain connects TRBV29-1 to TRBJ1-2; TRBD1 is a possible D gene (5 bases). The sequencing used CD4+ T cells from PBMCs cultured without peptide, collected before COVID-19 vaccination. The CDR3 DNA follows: TGCAGCGTTAGGACAACCGGGCAGGGTAACACCTTC. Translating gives CSVRTTGQGNTF.